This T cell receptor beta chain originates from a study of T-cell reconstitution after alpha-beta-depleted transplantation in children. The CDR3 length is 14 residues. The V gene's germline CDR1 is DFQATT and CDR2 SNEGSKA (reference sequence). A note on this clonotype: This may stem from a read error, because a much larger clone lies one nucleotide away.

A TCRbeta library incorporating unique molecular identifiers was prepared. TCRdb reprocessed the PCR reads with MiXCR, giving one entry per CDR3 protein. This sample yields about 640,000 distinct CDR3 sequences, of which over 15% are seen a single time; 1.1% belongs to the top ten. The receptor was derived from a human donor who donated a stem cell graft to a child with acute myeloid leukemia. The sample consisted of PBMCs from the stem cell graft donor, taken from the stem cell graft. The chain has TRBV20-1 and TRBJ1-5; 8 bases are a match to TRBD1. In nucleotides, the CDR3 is TGCGGTGCCACGGTACAGGGGGTCAATCAGCCCCAGCATTTT. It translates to CGATVQGVNQPQHF.